What follows are 28 T cell receptor beta chains derived from one specimen sequenced in a study of response to subunit inactivated influenza vaccine. TCRdb re-derived calls from the RT-PCR reads in MiXCR, one entry per CDR3 protein. The data show a few hundred thousand distinct CDR3 sequences, under 8.5% seen once. The starting material was PBMCs from blood, obtained about 24 months after vaccination. All receptors derive from a man between 50 and 75 years old who received an inactivated influenza vaccine.

The genes are TRBV20-1 and TRBJ2-7; D is unresolved. V lost 0 bases and J 7 bases, leaving 13 bases between the germline ends. There are 13 residues in the CDR3. Germline V lookup: CDR1 DFQATT, CDR2 SNEGSKA (reference sequence). CDR3 bases: TGCAGTGCTAGAGATGGGATCCGTGGGGAGCAGTACTTC. Translating it yields CSARDGIRGEQYF.

This sequence joins TRBV30 and TRBJ1-2, with 9 bases aligning to TRBD1. The CDR3 is 14 amino acids. From germline, CDR1 is GTSNPN and CDR2 SVGIG (reference sequence). V was clipped by 8 bases and J by 6 bases; unmatched bases: 13. Here the CDR3 reads CATEGWTGAHGYTF. As DNA, the CDR3 is TGTGCCACCGAGGGATGGACAGGGGCTCATGGCTACACCTTC.

In this sample, this clonotype turned up a few times. The genes are TRBV7-2 and TRBJ2-7, with D possibly TRBD2 on 7 matching bases. Per the germline V gene, CDR1 is SGHTA and CDR2 is FQGNSA. This CDR3 contains 15 residues. V dropped 7 bases and J dropped 5 bases, with 21 bases sitting between them. The CDR3 sequence is CASTLRGRAGDEQYF. CDR3 bases: TGTGCCAGCACCCTAAGGGGGAGGGCGGGCGACGAGCAGTACTTC.

This chain joins TRBV11-2 and TRBJ1-1; D is ambiguous. The CDR3 totals 14 residues. Trimming stripped 4 bases from V and 1 base from J, with 10 bases between. Per germline, CDR1 SGHAT and CDR2 FQNNGV. The DNA for the CDR3 is TGTGCCAGCAGCTGGGAGGGCGGGAACACTGAAGCTTTCTTT. Translation: CASSWEGGNTEAFF.

CDR3 residues: CASSYATGWQPQHF. The CDR3 nucleotides are TGTGCCAGCAGTTACGCGACAGGGTGGCAGCCCCAGCATTTT. This chain joins TRBV6-5 and TRBJ1-5; 7 bases are a match to TRBD1. The junction had 5 bases not matched to a gene; V was cut back by 2 bases and J by 7 bases. Germline V lookup: CDR1 MNHEY, CDR2 SVGAGI. The CDR3 covers 14 residues.

This clonotype appeared many times. The chain links TRBV29-1 to TRBJ1-3, with D possibly matching TRBD1 (6 bases). The CDR3 spans 12 residues. Trimming left V 7 bases short and J 2 bases short, with 9 bases between. Germline V gene sequence: CDR1 SQVTM, CDR2 ANQGSEA. DNA of the CDR3: TGCAGCGCCCGGACAGCTGGAAACACCATATATTTT. Protein: CSARTAGNTIYF.

This chain joins TRBV10-3 and TRBJ2-7, with 7 bases fitting TRBD1. With V trimmed by 0 bases and J by 5 bases, 10 bases remained unmatched. The CDR3 is 16 amino acids. Germline assignment: CDR1 ENHRY and CDR2 SYGVKD. CDR3 amino acids: CAISESQGVTKHEQYF. CDR3 nucleotide sequence: TGTGCCATCAGTGAGTCGCAGGGGGTTACTAAACACGAGCAGTACTTC.

This clonotype showed up just a few times. This chain links TRBV20-1 with TRBJ1-1, with D possibly TRBD1 on 6 matching bases. Per germline, CDR1 DFQATT and CDR2 SNEGSKA (reference sequence). Trimming removed 1 base from V and 2 bases from J, with 14 bases in between. The CDR3 runs 15 residues. The CDR3 spells CSARATGTSNTEAFF. For the CDR3, the DNA is TGCAGTGCTAGAGCCACAGGGACTTCTAACACTGAAGCTTTCTTT.

The sample holds many counts of this clonotype. The chain carries TRBV5-1 and TRBJ2-5; the D gene is possibly TRBD2 (5 bases). CDR1 and CDR2 from the germline V gene are SGHRS and YFSETQ. Trimming took 0 bases from V and 7 from J, leaving 13 bases between them. The CDR3 has 14 amino acids. CDR3 sequence (DNA): TGCGCCAGCAGCTTGGGCACAGACGGAGGGACCCAGTACTTC. Its translation is CASSLGTDGGTQYF.

This clonotype has ten or more counts. The J gene is TRBJ1-6, the V gene TRBV3-1; no clear D. CDR1 LGHDT and CDR2 YNNKEL come from the germline V gene (reference sequence). The CDR3 sequence is 12 residues long. V was pared by 5 bases and J by 9 bases, with 8 bases between. The CDR3 is CASSSRISPLHF. In DNA, the CDR3 is TGTGCCAGCAGCTCTAGGATTTCACCCCTCCACTTT.

This clonotype was observed a handful of times. The V call is TRBV14, the J call TRBJ2-7, with 9 nucleotides matching TRBD1. Trimming removed 4 bases from V and 3 bases from J; junction bases left unmatched: 7. Per germline, CDR1 SGHDN and CDR2 FVKESK. The CDR3 length is 15 residues. The DNA of the CDR3 is TGTGCCAGCAGCCCTCTCGGGGACAGGGTCTACGAGCAGTACTTC. Translation: CASSPLGDRVYEQYF.

CDR3 bases: TGTGCCAGCAGCCAAGATCACGGGCAGGGCTACACCTTC. It yields the protein CASSQDHGQGYTF. This rearrangement joins TRBV4-2 to TRBJ1-2; D ambiguous. Germline V gene lookup returns CDR1 LGHNA and CDR2 YNFKEQ. V lost 0 bases, J lost 8 bases, and 10 bases lay in between. This CDR3 comprises 13 residues.

The sample holds many counts of this clonotype. The chain carries TRBV7-2 and TRBJ2-5, with a possible D match to TRBD2 (6 bases). V lost 3 bases and J 5 bases, leaving 22 bases between the germline ends. The CDR3 loop spans 17 amino acids. Per germline, CDR1 SGHTA and CDR2 FQGNSA. CDR3: CASSFWGWRDMYETQYF. The CDR3 DNA sequence: TGTGCCAGCAGCTTCTGGGGCTGGCGGGATATGTACGAGACCCAGTACTTC.

The table lists this clonotype with a few counts. This sequence joins TRBV18 and TRBJ1-2; D not certain. V shed 1 base and J shed 8 bases, with 11 bases lying between them. The V gene's germline CDR1 is KGHSH and CDR2 LQKENI. The length of the CDR3 is 13 residues. CDR3 amino acids: CASSPRAGEGYTF. The CDR3 coding sequence is TGTGCCAGCTCACCACGGGCTGGCGAAGGCTACACCTTC.

In its sample, this clonotype was seen many times. V gene TRBV10-3 combines with J gene TRBJ2-7, with 8 bases fitting TRBD1. This CDR3 has 16 residues. The germline V gene has CDR1 ENHRY and CDR2 SYGVKD. V was pared by 5 bases and J by 3 bases, with 12 bases of the junction left unmatched. The CDR3 bases are TGTGCCATCAGTTCGAAGCCGGGACAGGCGAACTACGAGCAGTACTTC. Residues: CAISSKPGQANYEQYF.

The rearrangement uses TRBV20-1 and TRBJ1-2; no reliable D call. The V gene's germline CDR1 is DFQATT and CDR2 SNEGSKA (reference sequence). The CDR3 has 9 amino acids. The V and J ends lost 5 bases and 8 bases respectively, with 6 bases between them. The CDR3 DNA follows: TGCAGTGCTGATAGGGGCTACACCTTC. Protein sequence: CSADRGYTF.

This clonotype has more than one count but fewer than ten. This chain connects TRBV11-3 to TRBJ2-3, with unresolved D. The V end lost 7 bases, the J end lost 6 bases, and 14 bases lay between the germline ends. The CDR3 is made up of 13 amino acids. In germline, CDR1 is SGHNT, CDR2 YENEEA. CDR3 loop: CASTNTFMDTQYF. The CDR3 nucleotides are TGTGCCAGCACCAACACATTTATGGATACGCAGTATTTT.

There are a few counts of this clonotype. This chain links TRBV12-3 or TRBV12-4 with TRBJ2-1; perhaps TRBD2 as D (6 bases). Trimming took 5 bases from V and 6 from J, leaving 23 bases between them. The CDR3 runs 17 residues. In DNA form, the CDR3 reads TGTGCCAGCAGTCCCCCCTGGAGGGCAGTTAGGTTCAATGAGCAGTTCTTC. Amino acid sequence: CASSPPWRAVRFNEQFF.

This clonotype showed up just a few times. The V call is TRBV20-1, the J call TRBJ1-6; D gene uncertain. The CDR3 is made up of 16 amino acids. V dropped 2 bases and J dropped 5 bases, with 16 bases sitting between them. Germline CDR1 is DFQATT and CDR2 is SNEGSKA (reference sequence). The CDR3 sequence: CSARLDGNTNNSPLHF. For the CDR3, the DNA is TGCAGTGCTAGATTAGACGGGAACACCAATAATTCACCCCTCCACTTT.

In this sample, this clonotype turned up many times. This chain links TRBV6-1 with TRBJ2-1; TRBD1 matches 7 bases. V lost 6 bases, J lost 2 bases, and 7 bases stayed unmatched. This CDR3 has 15 amino acids. Germline values: CDR1 MNHNS, CDR2 SASEGT. The CDR3 loop is CASRSQGTPYNEQFF. The CDR3 DNA reads TGTGCCAGCAGATCACAGGGGACCCCCTACAATGAGCAGTTCTTC.

This clonotype was seen only a few times. The chain links TRBV20-1 to TRBJ1-2; D is perhaps TRBD1 (6 bases). With 8 bases removed from V and 4 bases from J, the gap between germline ends came to 14 bases. Germline V gene sequence: CDR1 DFQATT, CDR2 SNEGSKA (reference sequence). The CDR3 runs 12 residues. CDR3 DNA: TGCAGTTCTGACAGGACATTCTATGGCTACACCTTC. Its translation is CSSDRTFYGYTF.

In this sample, this clonotype turned up a few times. Mismatch with germline at one junction end may stem from a read error. V gene TRBV7-2 combines with J gene TRBJ2-2; perhaps TRBD1 as D (6 bases). CDR3 length: 15 residues. Germline lookup yields CDR1 SGHTA and CDR2 FQGNSA. CDR3 DNA: TGTGCCAGTAGCTTACACAGGGTGAACACCGGGGAGCTGTTTTTT. Translated: CASSLHRVNTGELFF.

This clonotype occurred a few times. The chain couples TRBV7-8 to TRBJ1-5; D gene ambiguous. Trimming removed 2 bases at V and 0 bases at J, with 5 bases between. The CDR3 is 14 residues long. The V gene's germline CDR1 is SGHVS and CDR2 FQNEAQ. The CDR3 sequence: CASSLRNSNQPQHF. The CDR3 DNA sequence: TGTGCCAGCAGCTTACGAAATAGCAATCAGCCCCAGCATTTT. Using reference TRBV7-8 and TRBJ1-5 for the parts outside the CDR3, the full variable domain is GAGVSQSPRYKVAKRGQDVALRCDPISGHVSLFWYQQALGQGPEFLTYFQNEAQLDKSGLPSDRFFAERPEGSVSTLKIQRTQQEDSAVYLCASSLRNSNQPQHFGDGTRLSIL.

Ten or more counts support this clonotype. The chain couples TRBV7-2 to TRBJ2-5; 7 bases agree with TRBD2. CDR1 SGHTA and CDR2 FQGNSA come from the germline V gene. Trimming cost V 4 bases and J 5 bases; bases outside gene matches: 7. The CDR3 spans 14 residues. CDR3 residues: CASSSLRGVETQYF. The CDR3 DNA sequence: TGTGCCAGCAGCTCGCTTCGGGGGGTGGAGACCCAGTACTTC.

In its sample, this clonotype was seen many times. The J gene is TRBJ2-1, the V gene TRBV12-3 or TRBV12-4; 7 bases line up with TRBD2. The CDR3 contains 16 residues. V was clipped by 2 bases and J by 5 bases; unmatched bases: 9. The CDR3 sequence is CASSLRDGRNNNEQFF. The CDR3 nucleotides read TGTGCCAGCAGTTTAAGGGACGGGAGGAATAACAATGAGCAGTTCTTC.

This clonotype appeared many times. The chain recombines TRBV27 with TRBJ1-5; no definite D call. Trimming removed 0 bases from V and 0 bases from J, with 6 bases in between. The CDR3 sequence is 15 residues long. Germline assignment: CDR1 MNHEY and CDR2 SMNVEV (reference sequence). The CDR3 loop is CASSLSSASNQPQHF. CDR3 in DNA: TGTGCCAGCAGTTTATCTTCAGCTAGCAATCAGCCCCAGCATTTT.

This clonotype occurred a few times. The rearrangement uses TRBV4-2 and TRBJ2-7, with 8 bases aligning to TRBD2. V lost 1 base to trimming and J lost 3 bases; unmatched junction nucleotides: 8. The CDR3 consists of 16 residues. In germline, CDR1 is LGHNA, CDR2 YNFKEQ. Here the CDR3 DNA reads TGTGCCAGCAGCCAAGCTCTAGCGGGCCTAAGCTACGAGCAGTACTTC. It encodes CASSQALAGLSYEQYF.

The CDR3 DNA follows: TGTGCCAGCAGCTTAAGGAACATGGGGGAGCAGTACTTC. It specifies CASSLRNMGEQYF. This chain connects TRBV5-5 to TRBJ2-7; D is uncertain. This CDR3 is 13 amino acids long. Germline assignment: CDR1 SGHKS and CDR2 YYEKEE (reference sequence). Between the trimmed V and J ends, which lost 2 bases and 7 bases, there was a span of 13 bases.